The 6 T cell receptor beta chains in this list originate from one sample, sequenced in a study of T-cell reconstitution after alpha-beta-depleted transplantation in children (TCRdb year 2016). Receptor amplification or capture employed PCR. Sequencer: Illumina HiSeq 2500. Molecular barcoding was employed in the preparation of TCR libraries, with unique molecular identifiers being used to normalize TCRbeta repertoire quantification. TCRdb cleaned the public reads at Q25 with fastp, built clones with MiXCR and kept in-frame beta chains. All rows with the same CDR3 protein become a single entry with the most common DNA and genes. The sample profile shows 490,000 or so distinct CDR3 sequences; approximately 12% of them were found once. The ten largest clones capture 4.5% to 6% of the sample. Specimen: PBMCs from the stem cell graft donor, collected from the stem cell graft. These receptors were obtained from a human donor who donated a stem cell graft to a child with combined immunodeficiency.

This clonotype was observed at least ten times. The chain is built from TRBV20-1 and TRBJ2-3; D ambiguous. The ends were cut back, 4 bases at V and 1 base at J, with 6 bases in the middle. This CDR3 contains 12 residues. Germline values: CDR1 DFQATT, CDR2 SNEGSKA (reference sequence). CDR3 DNA: TGCAGTGCTATCCGGGGCACAGATACGCAGTATTTT. Translating gives CSAIRGTDTQYF.

This clonotype was observed many times. The gene calls are TRBV7-6 and TRBJ2-2; D is uncertain. The CDR3 has 15 residues. CDR1 is SGHVS and CDR2 is FNYEAQ in the germline V gene. Trimming took 1 base from V and 1 from J, leaving 7 bases between them. As DNA, the CDR3 is TGTGCCAGCAGCTTAGGGGCAGGGAACACCGGGGAGCTGTTTTTT. It encodes CASSLGAGNTGELFF.

This clonotype was seen a few times. The chain joins TRBV6-5 to TRBJ2-5, with D hard to call. With 6 bases removed from V and 1 base from J, the gap between germline ends came to 12 bases. Germline CDR1 is MNHEY and CDR2 is SVGAGI. The CDR3 contains 14 residues. DNA of the CDR3: TGTGCCAGCAGCACAATTACCTCCCAAGAGACCCAGTACTTC. Its protein product is CASSTITSQETQYF.

The table lists this clonotype with many counts. The chain employs TRBV7-7 and TRBJ2-3, with 10 bases lining up with TRBD2. Germline V gives CDR1 SSHAT, CDR2 FNYEAQ (reference sequence). The CDR3 runs to 16 residues. The trim removed 7 bases at V and 5 bases at J, leaving 12 bases unmatched. CDR3 nucleotide sequence: TGTGCCAGCACCCCTCTCGCTAGCGGGAGAGGAGATACGCAGTATTTT. Protein: CASTPLASGRGDTQYF.

This clonotype was recorded at least ten times. This chain connects TRBV12-3 or TRBV12-4 to TRBJ2-2, with D unresolved. The CDR3 is 14 residues long. V was shortened by 1 base and J by 4 bases, with 7 bases between the two germline ends. The DNA of the CDR3 is TGTGCCAGCAGTTTAGGAGTGCCCACCGGGGAGCTGTTTTTT. It codes for CASSLGVPTGELFF.

The chain combines TRBV20-1 with TRBJ2-1; TRBD2 aligns across 11 bases. V shed 6 bases, J shed 5 bases, and the junction held 9 bases outside the gene matches. CDR1 and CDR2 from the germline V gene are DFQATT and SNEGSKA (reference sequence). CDR3 length equals 15 residues. The CDR3 region is CSARPGTSGDNEQFF. CDR3 bases: TGCAGTGCCCGCCCCGGGACTAGCGGCGACAATGAGCAGTTCTTC.